This T cell receptor beta chain is drawn from a study of identical twins. Study results and limitations: Abundant beta clonotypes from cord blood had fewer insertions, unlike memory repertoires, which showed none.

V was pared by 4 bases and J by 8 bases, with 19 bases between. This CDR3 has 16 amino acids. Per the germline V gene, CDR1 is SGHRS and CDR2 is YFSETQ. In this sample, this clonotype turned up a few times. As yet, its antigen is unknown. Using its own MiXCR run on the 5' RACE reads, TCRdb lists one record per CDR3 protein. The sample includes around 220,000 distinct CDR3 sequences, more than 9% of them seen just once. The sequencing sample was made of memory T cells sorted from blood. The gene calls are TRBV5-1 and TRBJ1-6, with a weak D call TRBD1 (5 bases). The clonotype was recovered from a man aged 50-60 years in good health. CDR3 DNA sequence: TGCGCCAGCAGCCCCACGACGGGGCGGGATTATTCACCCCTCCACTTT. Its translation is CASSPTTGRDYSPLHF.